This T cell receptor beta chain was identified in a study of blood T cell repertoires in COVID-19. Study information: The analysed material was cDNA or gDNA that came from T cells, B-cell-depleted T cells, or PBMCs.

The authors' processing: Estimation of nucleated cell counts was performed using reference gene primer amplification. Using immunoSEQ multiplex PCR, the repertoire was profiled, and TCRdb retains in-frame clones only, with some absent. Clone size and V and J calls were adopted from that table, with D and trimming inferred from the DNA. The table records 250,000 or so clones, 90% of them present only once. The Seattle patients, enrolled during active infection, were followed longitudinally. The source of this sequence is a man younger than 45 with COVID-19, enrolled during active disease. The sample comprised peripheral blood.

CDR3 amino acids: CASKLFGQGATEAFF. Written as DNA, the CDR3 is TGTGCCAGTAAATTGTTCGGACAGGGGGCCACTGAAGCTTTCTTT. The gene calls are TRBV19 and TRBJ1-1, with 11 bases matching TRBD1. V was pared by 7 bases and J by 4 bases, with 8 bases of the junction left unmatched. There are 15 residues in the CDR3. Germline-derived CDR1 and CDR2 are LNHDA and SQIVND (reference sequence).